Shown below are 21 T cell receptor beta chains from a single sample sequenced in a study of cytomegalovirus exposure and HLA in healthy donors. Libraries were prepared by immunoSEQ multiplex PCR; TCRdb keeps only in-frame clonotypes and omits some of them. The table includes 150,000 to 200,000 clones, about 96% detected once. Sequencing input: PBMCs. These TCRs come from a woman between 18 and 30 years old in good health and CMV-seronegative.

The table lists this clone with a count of one. This chain uses TRBV7-9 with TRBJ1-1, with a tentative D call TRBD1 (5 bases). The CDR3 sequence is 12 residues long. Germline assignment: CDR1 SEHNR and CDR2 FQNEAQ (reference sequence). The V gene lost 10 bases and the J gene lost 0 bases, with 9 bases spanning the gap. The chain's CDR3 is CATGHLNTEAFF. Written as DNA, the CDR3 is TGTGCCACAGGACATCTGAACACTGAAGCTTTCTTT.

V usage is TRBV19 and J usage is TRBJ2-1; no definite D call. V shed 3 bases and J shed 6 bases, with 15 bases lying between them. CDR1 and CDR2 (germline): LNHDA, SQIVND (reference sequence). This CDR3 is built from 15 residues. The CDR3 DNA follows: TGTGCCAGTAGTATGGGCCAAACACCGCCCAATGAGCAGTTCTTC. Its protein is CASSMGQTPPNEQFF.

This chain's CDR3 is CASSQGTSAQQYF. The CDR3 DNA reads as TGTGCCAGCAGCCAAGGGACATCGGCCCAGCAGTACTTC. The chain combines TRBV11-3 with TRBJ2-7; the D gene is possibly TRBD1 (6 bases). V was clipped by 5 bases and J by 8 bases, with 16 bases between them. Germline V gene sequence: CDR1 SGHNT, CDR2 YENEEA. The CDR3 consists of 13 residues.

The V and J genes are TRBV29-1 and TRBJ2-7; D is unresolved. V lost 3 bases and J 2 bases, leaving 8 bases between the germline ends. There are 12 residues in the CDR3. CDR1 SQVTM and CDR2 ANQGSEA come from the germline V gene. For the CDR3, the DNA is TGCAGCGTTGACGGCGGCCCCTACGAGCAGTACTTC. Protein sequence: CSVDGGPYEQYF.

V is TRBV7-8 and J is TRBJ2-7; 7 nucleotides agree with TRBD1. This CDR3 comprises 15 residues. J gave up 3 bases and V 5 bases, and 10 bases lay outside the gene matches. Germline CDR1 is SGHVS and CDR2 is FQNEAQ. CDR3 amino acids: CASSKATGQNYEQYF. CDR3 in DNA: TGTGCCAGCAGCAAAGCGACAGGGCAAAACTACGAGCAGTACTTC.

V is TRBV7-9 and J is TRBJ2-7; D is possibly TRBD1 (7 bases). Germline V lookup: CDR1 SEHNR, CDR2 FQNEAQ (reference sequence). The germline V and J ends were trimmed by 1 base and 0 bases, with 10 bases remaining between them. The CDR3 totals 15 residues. The CDR3 here is CASSLGGTASYEQYF. DNA for the CDR3: TGTGCCAGCAGCTTAGGCGGGACAGCCTCCTACGAGCAGTACTTC.

This sequence joins TRBV18 and TRBJ2-1, with D perhaps matching TRBD2 (6 bases). The CDR3 loop spans 17 amino acids. Germline V gene data show CDR1 as KGHSH and CDR2 as LQKENI. Between the trimmed V and J ends, which lost 3 bases and 5 bases, there was a span of 20 bases. CDR3 bases: TGTGCCAGCTCACCCCTCTTTGGGGGGAGTCAAAACAATGAGCAGTTCTTC. This translates into CASSPLFGGSQNNEQFF.

This chain links TRBV6-1 with TRBJ1-5; D unresolved. The germline V gene has CDR1 MNHNS and CDR2 SASEGT. V shed 2 bases and J shed 4 bases, with 12 bases lying between them. The CDR3 is 15 residues long. The CDR3 DNA reads as TGTGCCAGCAGTGAAATTTCAGGCCGAAATCAGCCCCAGCATTTT. Translating gives CASSEISGRNQPQHF.

In DNA form, the CDR3 reads TGTGCCAGCAGCCATGGTCGGGGGGTGGATGAGCAGTTCTTC. It codes for CASSHGRGVDEQFF. The V and J genes are TRBV4-2 and TRBJ2-1; 7 bases line up with TRBD2. The CDR3 consists of 14 residues. V was clipped by 3 bases and J by 8 bases; unmatched bases: 7. The germline V gene encodes CDR1 LGHNA and CDR2 YNFKEQ.

The chain combines TRBV5-4 with TRBJ1-2; 7 nucleotides agree with TRBD1. Germline V lookup: CDR1 SGHNT, CDR2 YYREEE (reference sequence). The CDR3 runs to 15 residues. Trimming took 3 bases from V and 3 from J; bases not matched to a gene: 8. The CDR3 nucleotides are TGTGCCAGCAGCTCGGGACAGCCCAGAGACTATGGCTACACCTTC. Its translation is CASSSGQPRDYGYTF.

This rearrangement joins TRBV27 to TRBJ1-6; D uncertain. Germline values: CDR1 MNHEY, CDR2 SMNVEV (reference sequence). The length of the CDR3 is 12 residues. Trimming removed 9 bases from V and 5 bases from J, with 8 bases in between. CDR3 in amino acids: CASSGDNSPLHF. CDR3 DNA: TGTGCCAGTAGCGGGGATAATTCACCCCTCCACTTT.

V usage is TRBV7-9 and J usage is TRBJ2-7; unclear D gene. CDR3 length: 12 amino acids. CDR1 and CDR2 (germline): SEHNR, FQNEAQ (reference sequence). The V end lost 5 bases, the J end lost 7 bases, and 12 bases lay between the germline ends. The chain's CDR3 is CASSLSPSEQYF. In DNA form, the CDR3 reads TGTGCCAGCAGCCTAAGTCCCTCTGAGCAGTACTTC.

CDR3 sequence reads: CASSQAFRGTETQYF. CDR3 coding DNA: TGCGCCAGCAGCCAAGCCTTCCGGGGGACGGAGACCCAGTACTTC. The chain couples TRBV4-3 to TRBJ2-5; D perhaps matches TRBD2 (6 bases). This CDR3 has 15 residues. Germline V gene lookup returns CDR1 LGHNA and CDR2 YSLEER. V lost 1 base, J lost 5 bases, and 14 bases lay in between.

In this sample, this clone turned up a few times. This chain uses TRBV10-1 with TRBJ1-1; D remains unclear. Trimming took 4 bases from V and 2 from J, leaving 5 bases between them. Germline values: CDR1 WNHNN, CDR2 SYGVQD (reference sequence). CDR3 length: 12 residues. As DNA, the CDR3 is TGCGCCAGCAGTGGGAGTAACACTGAAGCTTTCTTT. Translating it yields CASSGSNTEAFF.

The chain links TRBV2 to TRBJ1-6; TRBD1 might be the D (6 bases). CDR3 length: 15 amino acids. Germline V lookup: CDR1 SNHLY, CDR2 FYNNEI. With 6 bases removed from V and 6 bases from J, the gap between germline ends came to 15 bases. CDR3 amino acids: CASSWTVSSNSPLHF. The CDR3 DNA reads TGTGCCAGCAGCTGGACAGTTTCGAGTAATTCACCCCTCCACTTT.

The J gene is TRBJ2-5, the V gene TRBV18; 7 bases are shared with TRBD1. The CDR3 loop spans 12 amino acids. Germline V gene sequence: CDR1 KGHSH, CDR2 LQKENI. The J segment lost 9 bases and the V segment lost 5 bases, leaving 6 bases of the junction unmatched. In nucleotides, the CDR3 is TGTGCCAGCTCAACCGGACAGGAGGCCCAGTACTTC. Protein product: CASSTGQEAQYF.

The V gene is TRBV5-6, the J gene TRBJ2-5; no definite D call. The V gene lost 0 bases and the J gene lost 5 bases, with 5 bases spanning the gap. The CDR3 is 12 amino acids. Germline values: CDR1 SGHDT, CDR2 YYEEEE. CDR3 coding DNA: TGTGCCAGCAGCTTGGGGCGGGAGACCCAGTACTTC. This sequence encodes CASSLGRETQYF.

This chain uses TRBV4-1 with TRBJ2-3; 7 bases fit TRBD1. The CDR3 covers 17 residues. After removal of 1 base from V and 0 bases from J, the junction contained 7 bases not matched to a gene. Germline CDR1 MGHRA, CDR2 YSYEKL. The CDR3 bases are TGCGCCAGCAGCCAAGTCGGGACAGAATATAGCACAGATACGCAGTATTTT. It yields the protein CASSQVGTEYSTDTQYF.

This clone was seen a single time. V and J are TRBV5-1 and TRBJ2-3; 9 bases agree with TRBD2. The junction had 15 bases not matched to a gene; V was cut back by 0 bases and J by 10 bases. The CDR3 covers 17 residues. CDR1 is SGHRS, CDR2 YFSETQ, per germline. This CDR3 reads CASSLVSEAGGAIAQYF. The CDR3 DNA reads TGCGCCAGCAGCTTGGTGTCTGAGGCGGGGGGGGCTATTGCGCAGTATTTT.

V is TRBV4-2 and J is TRBJ2-6; 10 positions agree with TRBD1. J gave up 2 bases and V 4 bases, and 20 bases lay outside the gene matches. Germline V gene data show CDR1 as LGHNA and CDR2 as YNFKEQ. This CDR3 spans 22 amino acids. The CDR3 DNA is TGTGCCAGCAGCCTCCCCTCACCGGGACAGGGGTTCGAATCTACTGGGGCCAACGTCCTGACTTTC. Protein: CASSLPSPGQGFESTGANVLTF.

This sequence joins TRBV19 and TRBJ1-2; unclear D gene. This CDR3 has 14 residues. V was pared by 1 base and J by 3 bases, with 9 bases between. Germline assignment: CDR1 LNHDA and CDR2 SQIVND (reference sequence). The CDR3 nucleotides read TGTGCCAGTAGTATAGCAATCACTGACTATGGCTACACCTTC. Its translation is CASSIAITDYGYTF. Together with reference TRBV19 and TRBJ1-2, the CDR3 gives the full variable domain: DGGITQSPKYLFRKEGQNVTLSCEQNLNHDAMYWYRQDPGQGLRLIYYSQIVNDFQKGDIAEGYSVSREKKESFPLTVTSAQKNPTAFYLCASSIAITDYGYTFGSGTRLTVV.